The rows below give T cell receptor beta chains drawn from one sample of a study of shared clonotypes between healthy human individuals. The method was immunoSEQ multiplex PCR; TCRdb's version includes in-frame clones alone and lacks a portion of them. The sample carries 1.4 million or so clones, 98% recorded once. The source material was naive CD4+ T cells sorted from blood. The receptor source for this set is a man aged 25 to 40 in good health. The CDR3 runs from the conserved cysteine through the conserved F or W. D genes are given only for firm matches. Where a row states a size, it is once, few, many or the class of an expanded clone; other rows omit it.

>TRBV5-1|NA|TRBJ2-5|NA
TGCGCCAGCAGCTTGATGGGGGGCGCGATCCAAGAGACCCAGTACTTC
CASSLMGGAIQETQYF
>TRBV28|NA|TRBJ1-5|NA
TGTGCCAGCAGTTACTTACAGGGAACTGTTCAGCCCCAGCATTTT
CASSYLQGTVQPQHF
>TRBV10-3|NA|TRBJ2-2|NA
TGTGCCATCAGTGCCAACACCGGGGAGCTGTTTTTT
CAISANTGELFF
>TRBV7-8|NA|TRBJ2-3|NA
TGTGCCAGCAGCCCGCACTCGTTGGATACGCAGTATTTT
CASSPHSLDTQYF
>TRBV9|NA|TRBJ1-3|TRBD1
TGTGCCAGCAGCTTTGGACAGGAGGCGAGTGGCACCATATATTTT
CASSFGQEASGTIYF
>TRBV11-2|NA|TRBJ2-6|NA
TGTGCCAGCAGCTTAGGTTGGCAGGCTTTGGGCGTCCTGACTTTC
CASSLGWQALGVLTF
>TRBV15|NA|TRBJ2-7|TRBD2
TGTGCCACCAGCCCCCGGACTAGCGGGAGATACGAGCAGTACTTC
CATSPRTSGRYEQYF
>TRBV15|NA|TRBJ1-2|NA
NA
CATSILAGSANYGYTF
>TRBV28|once|TRBJ2-6|NA
TGTGCCAGCAGTCCAGGGACGGGCGGGGCCAACGTCCTGACTTTC
CASSPGTGGANVLTF
>TRBV7-6|NA|TRBJ2-3|TRBD2
TGTGCCAGCAGCTTAGGGACTAGCGGGATGGGTGATACGCAGTATTTT
CASSLGTSGMGDTQYF
>TRBV15|NA|TRBJ2-2|NA
TGTGCCACCAGCAGAGATCGGGGGTCCGGCACCGGGGAGCTGTTTTTT
CATSRDRGSGTGELFF
>TRBV2|NA|TRBJ2-3|NA
TGTGCCAGCAGTAGCGGGGAGGGGGCAGATACGCAGTATTTT
CASSSGEGADTQYF